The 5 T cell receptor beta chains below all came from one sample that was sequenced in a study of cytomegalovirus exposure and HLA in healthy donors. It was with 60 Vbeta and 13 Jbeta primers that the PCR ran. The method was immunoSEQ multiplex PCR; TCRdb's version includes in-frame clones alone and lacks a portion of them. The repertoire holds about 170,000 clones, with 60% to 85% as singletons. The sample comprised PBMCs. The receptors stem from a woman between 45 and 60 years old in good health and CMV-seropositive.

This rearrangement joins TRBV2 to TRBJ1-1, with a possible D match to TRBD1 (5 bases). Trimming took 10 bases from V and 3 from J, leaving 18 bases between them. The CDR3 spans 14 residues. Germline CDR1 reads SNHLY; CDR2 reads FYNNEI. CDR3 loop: CATSLSGRYTEAFF. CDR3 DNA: TGTGCCACATCCCTATCAGGGCGGTACACTGAAGCTTTCTTT.

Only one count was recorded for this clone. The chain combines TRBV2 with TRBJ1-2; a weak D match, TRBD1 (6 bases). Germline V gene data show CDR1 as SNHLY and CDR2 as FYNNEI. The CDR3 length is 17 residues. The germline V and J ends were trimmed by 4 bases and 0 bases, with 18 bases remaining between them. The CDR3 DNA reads TGTGCCAGCAGTGCCACAGGGTGGGGGTTAGCTAACTATGGCTACACCTTC. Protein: CASSATGWGLANYGYTF.

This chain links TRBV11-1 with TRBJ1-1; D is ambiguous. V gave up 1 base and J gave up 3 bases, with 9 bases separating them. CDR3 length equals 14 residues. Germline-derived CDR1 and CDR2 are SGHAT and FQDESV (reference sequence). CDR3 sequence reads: CASSLDGEDTEAFF. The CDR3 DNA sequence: TGTGCCAGCAGCTTAGACGGTGAGGACACTGAAGCTTTCTTT.

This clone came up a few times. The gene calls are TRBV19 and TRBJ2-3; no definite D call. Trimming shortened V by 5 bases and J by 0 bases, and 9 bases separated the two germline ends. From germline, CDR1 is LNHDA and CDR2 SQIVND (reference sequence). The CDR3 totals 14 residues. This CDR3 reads CASSEQQSTDTQYF. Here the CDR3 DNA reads TGTGCCAGTAGTGAACAGCAGAGCACAGATACGCAGTATTTT. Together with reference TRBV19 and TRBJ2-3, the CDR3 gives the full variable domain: DGGITQSPKYLFRKEGQNVTLSCEQNLNHDAMYWYRQDPGQGLRLIYYSQIVNDFQKGDIAEGYSVSREKKESFPLTVTSAQKNPTAFYLCASSEQQSTDTQYFGPGTRLTVL.

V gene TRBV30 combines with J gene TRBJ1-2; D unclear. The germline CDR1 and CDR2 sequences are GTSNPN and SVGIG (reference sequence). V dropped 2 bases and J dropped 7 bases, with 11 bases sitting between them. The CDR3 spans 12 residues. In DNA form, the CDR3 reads TGTGCCTGGAGTTACCAGGCGGGTGGCTACACCTTC. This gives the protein CAWSYQAGGYTF.